These T cell receptor beta chains were read from a single sample in a study of immune evolution from preneoplasia to lung adenocarcinoma. Here immunoSEQ multiplex PCR was the method, and the copy in TCRdb shows in-frame clones only, minus some. The sample lists 9,000 to 10,000 clones; around 90% were seen once. Sequenced material: FFPE invasive lung adenocarcinoma tissue. These receptors were collected from an older person with invasive lung adenocarcinoma. Both conserved end residues are trimmed from each CDR3. Rows give clone size only sometimes, using once, few, many, or a class for an expanded clone.

v_call	clone_size	j_call	cdr3_aa
TRBV5-1	.	TRBJ1-4	ASSESGTVNEKLF
TRBV27	.	TRBJ2-3	ASRLANTDTQY
TRBV5-8	once	TRBJ1-2	ASSLGQGDGYT
TRBV4-1	once	TRBJ1-2	ASSPLPGQNYGYT
TRBV9	once	TRBJ2-5	ASSVGVGRAAETQY
TRBV21-1	.	TRBJ2-2	ASSKDYPPGELF
TRBV7-9	.	TRBJ2-7	ASSQVGQRDYEQY
TRBV6-5	few	TRBJ2-7	ASSFTGTSGYEQY
TRBV5-8	.	TRBJ2-3	ASSLSGVGDTQY
TRBV2	.	TRBJ1-4	ASSVLGGSNEKLF
TRBV13	.	TRBJ2-3	ASSARTAGNTQY
TRBV27	.	TRBJ2-3	ASSWTSGNTDTQY
TRBV28	once	TRBJ1-1	ASSLSGGGLSNTEAF
TRBV7-2	.	TRBJ1-1	ASSHRGQRGRAF